This T cell receptor (beta chain) is from a study of response to subunit inactivated influenza vaccine. General study results and limits: The authors suggested that few new T cells are recruited per seasonal influenza vaccination.

To note about this clonotype: What it binds is not known.

TCRdb fed the RT-PCR reads into MiXCR, producing one record per CDR3 protein. The sample consists of some 600,000 distinct CDR3 sequences, 14% of them appearing once. V shed 5 bases, J shed 5 bases, and the junction held 11 bases outside the gene matches. The CDR3 has 15 residues. The V gene's germline CDR1 is SGHTA and CDR2 FQGNSA. The genes are TRBV7-2 and TRBJ1-2; 7 positions agree with TRBD1. The input for sequencing was PBMCs from blood, taken less than 15 days before vaccination. The TCR originated in a man aged 45-65 years who received an inactivated influenza vaccine. Here the CDR3 reads CASSKYRGVDYGYTF. DNA of the CDR3: TGTGCCAGCAGCAAATACAGGGGTGTGGATTATGGCTACACCTTC.